This TCR beta chain appears in the sequencing data of a study of blood T cell repertoires in COVID-19. Study as a whole: Specimens from acute and convalescent COVID-19 originated in the United States, Italy and Spain.

Original analysis: Estimates of nucleated cell counts were drawn from the amplification of reference gene primers. Produced via immunoSEQ multiplex PCR; TCRdb's table is partial and in-frame only. The DNA was the basis for D and trimming; V, J and clone size are from that table. The sample holds roughly 190,000 clones, approximately 90% seen once. In regard to this clone: A read error may produce the germline difference seen at one junction end.

Germline lookup yields CDR1 SSHAT and CDR2 FNYEAQ (reference sequence). This CDR3 spans 17 amino acids. The clonotype comes from a human donor in a cohort sampled during active COVID-19. The sequenced sample consisted of peripheral blood. V usage is TRBV7-7 and J usage is TRBJ2-3, with TRBD2 as a possible D gene (6 bases). CDR3 nucleotides: TGTGCTAGCAGCCGAGCGGGCCGGGGACTCCGCACAGATACGCAGTATTTT. This encodes CASSRAGRGLRTDTQYF.